This record concerns one T cell receptor beta chain sequence. What it binds is unknown. As processed by the authors: Filtering of immunoSEQ junctional sequences could not match full-length read filtering. The table came from immunoSEQ multiplex PCR; TCRdb's copy has only in-frame clones and leaves some out. V and J calls plus clone size are reproduced from that table; the DNA served to infer D and trimming. The table has about 690,000 clones, around 90% seen once. The data were obtained in a study of shared clonotypes between healthy human individuals. Whole-study findings and limits: Relative to clonotypes present in all four donors, those not shared had lower generation probabilities.

Germline CDR1 and CDR2: SGHTA and FQGNSA. This CDR3 region has 15 residues. Unmatched junction bases numbered 2, after V lost 4 bases and J lost 3 bases. The receptor was isolated from a man younger than 35 in good health. Some clones in this sample may be carry-over from other donors' samples. Material: memory CD8+ T cells from PBMCs. The subset here: CD45RO+ cells pooled with CCR7-negative TemRA cells. The rearrangement uses TRBV7-2 and TRBJ2-4; 11 bases fit TRBD2. The CDR3 nucleotides are TGTGCCAGCAGCTACGGGACTAGCGGCAAAAACATTCAGTACTTC. Translation gives CASSYGTSGKNIQYF.